The source of this T cell receptor beta chain is a study of memory CD4+ T cells and cytomegalovirus serostatus. Study-wide context: Donors were healthy Belgian adults, several CMV seropositive and about two dozen seronegative. Study outcomes and limitations: Of 164 reported CMV TCRbeta sequences, under 70 were found in memory CD4+ repertoires.

To note about this clone: Antigen specificity is unknown.

Single viable CD3+CD4+CD8-CD45RO+ cells were sorted as the memory CD4+ T cells. Serostatus was set by detecting CMV pp150, pp28, p38, p52 IgG. Positive selection with CD4 microbeads enriched total CD4+ T cells. The V gene lost 10 bases and the J gene lost 0 bases, with 10 bases spanning the gap. The germline gives CDR1 MNHEY, CDR2 SVGAGI. CDR3 length: 13 amino acids. The table came from immunoSEQ multiplex PCR; TCRdb's copy has only in-frame clones and leaves some out. The repertoire holds 25,000 to 30,000 clones, with 70% to 85% as singletons. Sequenced input: memory CD4+ T cells from blood. The receptor's source is an adult in good health and CMV-seronegative. The chain has TRBV6-5 and TRBJ1-3; no clear D. This chain's CDR3 is CATRRDSGNTIYF. In nucleotides, the CDR3 is TGTGCCACTCGGCGGGACTCTGGAAACACCATATATTTT.